Listed here are 26 T cell receptor beta chains from one sample, sequenced in a study of blood T cell repertoires in COVID-19. TCRdb's table, derived via immunoSEQ multiplex PCR, lists solely in-frame clones and lacks some. Of about 120,000 clones listed, 85% to 90% are singletons. The sample taken for sequencing was peripheral blood. The origin of the receptors is a woman aged 45-65 years with acute or convalescent COVID-19.

The gene calls are TRBV6-5 and TRBJ2-2; D gene uncertain. The germline CDR1 and CDR2 sequences are MNHEY and SVGAGI. This CDR3 comprises 15 residues. Trimming took 2 bases from V and 1 from J, leaving 8 bases between them. The CDR3 nucleotides read TGTGCCAGCAGTTACCGACTGGGGAACACCGGGGAGCTGTTTTTT. It specifies CASSYRLGNTGELFF.

The V gene is TRBV4-3, the J gene TRBJ2-6, with 9 bases matching TRBD1. The ends lost 6 bases at V and 2 bases at J; junction bases unmatched: 5. From germline, CDR1 is LGHNA and CDR2 YSLEER. CDR3 length equals 16 residues. The chain's CDR3 is CASSLQGATGANVLTF. The CDR3 DNA reads as TGCGCCAGCAGTCTACAGGGGGCAACTGGGGCCAACGTCCTGACTTTC.

This chain uses TRBV5-6 with TRBJ1-2; possibly TRBD1 for D (5 bases). This CDR3 is built from 11 residues. The V end was cut by 0 bases, the J end by 8 bases, with 5 bases between. Germline CDR1 and CDR2: SGHDT and YYEEEE. The CDR3 spells CASSLEGGYTF. The CDR3 DNA reads as TGTGCCAGCAGCTTGGAGGGGGGCTACACCTTC.

The chain employs TRBV18 and TRBJ1-1, with D maybe TRBD1 (5 bases). Germline V gives CDR1 KGHSH, CDR2 LQKENI. Trimming took off 5 bases at V and 0 bases at J, with 13 bases between the two ends. CDR3 size: 15 residues. In DNA form, the CDR3 reads TGTGCCAGCTCATCCCTGGCAGGGCTGAACACTGAAGCTTTCTTT. This codes for CASSSLAGLNTEAFF.

This clone showed up just a few times. The gene calls are TRBV28 and TRBJ1-2; D is unclear. V shed 6 bases and J shed 5 bases, with 13 bases lying between them. Germline V CDR1 and CDR2: MDHEN, SYDVKM. The CDR3 loop spans 13 amino acids. In DNA form, the CDR3 reads TGTGCCAGCAGAGATGGACGGGGTTATGGCTACACCTTC. Encoded protein: CASRDGRGYGYTF.

The genes are TRBV6-1 and TRBJ2-5; D not resolved. CDR1 and CDR2 from the germline V gene are MNHNS and SASEGT. V was trimmed by 0 bases and J by 7 bases, leaving 12 bases between them. The CDR3 runs to 14 residues. The DNA of the CDR3 is TGTGCCAGCAGTGAAGCAGTCTTCCCGGGGACCCAGTACTTC. Translating it yields CASSEAVFPGTQYF.

V and J are TRBV5-8 and TRBJ1-4, with TRBD1 as a possible D gene (6 bases). The CDR3 has 17 amino acids. CDR1 and CDR2 from the germline V gene are SGHTS and YDEGEE. V was trimmed by 1 base and J by 7 bases, leaving 20 bases between them. CDR3: CASSLWGRGGIGEKLFF. DNA for the CDR3: TGTGCCAGCAGCTTGTGGGGGCGCGGCGGTATCGGTGAAAAACTGTTTTTT. The entire variable domain, with the rest obtained from reference TRBV5-8 and TRBJ1-4, is as follows: EAGVTQSPTHLIKTRGQQATLRCSPISGHTSVYWYQQALGLGLQFLLWYDEGEERNRGNFPPRFSGRQFPNYSSELNVNALELEDSALYLCASSLWGRGGIGEKLFFGSGTQLSVL.

The chain combines TRBV11-3 with TRBJ2-2; 10 bases match TRBD2. The CDR3 loop spans 14 amino acids. With V trimmed by 7 bases and J by 4 bases, 3 bases remained unmatched. Germline CDR1 reads SGHNT; CDR2 reads YENEEA. CDR3: CASNKRGGTGELFF. In DNA, the CDR3 is TGTGCCAGCAATAAGCGGGGGGGCACCGGGGAGCTGTTTTTT.

This chain uses TRBV6-2 or TRBV6-3 with TRBJ2-1; the D is unclear. The germline gives CDR1 MNHEY, CDR2 SVGEGT. This CDR3 is 16 amino acids long. Trimming took 2 bases from V and 4 from J, leaving 15 bases between them. The CDR3 here is CASSYGQAMGYNEQFF. The DNA of the CDR3 is TGTGCCAGCAGTTACGGTCAGGCGATGGGTTACAATGAGCAGTTCTTC.

The rearrangement joins TRBV3-1 (or the pseudogene TRBV3-2) to TRBJ2-3, with 9 bases aligning to TRBD2. Per the germline V gene, CDR1 is LGHDT and CDR2 is YNNKEL (reference sequence). J was trimmed by 4 bases and V by 8 bases; bases with no gene match: 13. This CDR3 comprises 16 residues. CDR3 nucleotide sequence: TGTGCCAGCCATAGTGCGGGAGGGCCCTCCGCAGATACGCAGTATTTT. This codes for CASHSAGGPSADTQYF.

This clone was seen a few times. The V and J genes are TRBV18 and TRBJ2-7; D perhaps matches TRBD2 (5 bases). Per germline, CDR1 KGHSH and CDR2 LQKENI. Trimming pared 6 bases from V and 3 bases from J, leaving 18 bases between. The CDR3 extends over 15 amino acids. The CDR3, as DNA: TGTGCCAGCTCCCCCCGCGGCGGACTTGGCTACGAGCAGTACTTC. It encodes CASSPRGGLGYEQYF.

The rearrangement links TRBV4-2 to TRBJ1-1; no clear D. Germline V CDR1 and CDR2: LGHNA, YNFKEQ. The CDR3 has 15 residues. V gave up 5 bases and J gave up 1 base, with 14 bases separating them. CDR3 in amino acids: CASSTQYGSNTEAFF. As DNA, the CDR3 is TGTGCCAGCAGCACCCAATACGGGTCGAACACTGAAGCTTTCTTT.

CDR3 sequence: CASSLPGTGATEAFF. The CDR3 nucleotides are TGTGCCAGCAGTTTACCCGGGACAGGGGCCACTGAAGCTTTCTTT. The V call is TRBV27, the J call TRBJ1-1; 10 bases are a match to TRBD1. The germline CDR1 and CDR2 sequences are MNHEY and SMNVEV (reference sequence). After removal of 2 bases from V and 4 bases from J, the junction contained 4 bases not matched to a gene. The CDR3 is made up of 15 amino acids.

The chain recombines TRBV6-5 with TRBJ2-5, with 7 positions matching TRBD1. The CDR3 length is 15 residues. Losses at the gene ends were 6 bases for V and 5 bases for J; bases not matched to a gene: 12. Germline V CDR1 and CDR2: MNHEY, SVGAGI. CDR3 residues: CASSRDRASGETQYF. For the CDR3, the DNA is TGTGCCAGCAGCCGTGACAGGGCGTCCGGGGAGACCCAGTACTTC.

The chain recombines TRBV3-1 (or the pseudogene TRBV3-2) with TRBJ2-2; 11 bases are shared with TRBD2. The CDR3 length is 15 residues. Trimming at V came to 3 bases and at J to 4 bases, leaving 1 base not matched to a gene. Germline V gene lookup returns CDR1 LGHDT and CDR2 YNNKEL (reference sequence). CDR3 residues: CASSQLAGGTGELFF. CDR3 in DNA: TGTGCCAGCAGCCAGCTAGCGGGAGGCACCGGGGAGCTGTTTTTT.

This clone has just a few counts. The chain joins TRBV10-3 to TRBJ1-4; TRBD1 matches 9 bases. CDR1 and CDR2 (germline): ENHRY, SYGVKD. CDR3 length: 16 amino acids. V lost 3 bases and J lost 8; bases outside the gene matches: 10. CDR3 DNA: TGTGCCATCAGTGATCTGCCGGGACAGGGCGTAGAAAAACTGTTTTTT. Translating it yields CAISDLPGQGVEKLFF.

V is TRBV19 and J is TRBJ1-5; 10 bases line up with TRBD1. The CDR3 contains 16 residues. The V and J ends lost 7 bases and 6 bases, in that order; junction bases with no gene match: 12. Germline V lookup: CDR1 LNHDA, CDR2 SQIVND (reference sequence). CDR3 in DNA: TGTGCCAGTATGGGACAGGGGATTCTAGGTACTCAGCCCCAGCATTTT. Translating gives CASMGQGILGTQPQHF.

The chain joins TRBV19 to TRBJ2-5, with a tentative D call TRBD1 (5 bases). Trimming shortened V by 7 bases and J by 5 bases, and 20 bases separated the two germline ends. CDR1 LNHDA and CDR2 SQIVND come from the germline V gene (reference sequence). The CDR3 runs to 15 residues. In DNA, the CDR3 is TGTGCCAGTACCCCTGGTCAGGGCGTTGGCGAGACCCAGTACTTC. This codes for CASTPGQGVGETQYF.

The chain combines TRBV7-9 with TRBJ1-4; 9 positions agree with TRBD1. The CDR3 spans 14 residues. Germline V lookup: CDR1 SEHNR, CDR2 FQNEAQ (reference sequence). The V and J ends lost 5 bases and 8 bases, in that order; junction bases with no gene match: 6. This CDR3 is CASSVGTGSEKLFF. In nucleotides, the CDR3 is TGTGCCAGCAGCGTCGGGACAGGGTCCGAAAAACTGTTTTTT.

The chain uses TRBV6-2 or TRBV6-3 and TRBJ2-7, with 14 positions matching TRBD2. The CDR3 is made up of 15 amino acids. V trimming: 5 bases; J trimming: 4 bases; junction bases outside the gene matches: 4. The germline CDR1 and CDR2 sequences are MNHEY and SVGEGT. This chain's CDR3 is CASSRRTSGRYEQYF. CDR3 nucleotide sequence: TGTGCCAGCAGTCGTAGGACTAGCGGGAGGTACGAGCAGTACTTC.

The chain links TRBV6-6 to TRBJ1-2; maybe TRBD1 (5 bases). V lost 6 bases, J lost 4 bases, and 12 bases lay in between. The CDR3 has 13 residues. Germline lookup yields CDR1 MNHNY and CDR2 SVGAGI (reference sequence). CDR3 region: CASSTQGTYGYTF. CDR3 bases: TGTGCCAGCAGCACCCAGGGCACCTATGGCTACACCTTC.

The V gene is TRBV6-5, the J gene TRBJ2-7; D possibly corresponds to TRBD1 (6 bases). The V gene lost 6 bases and the J gene lost 5 bases, with 11 bases spanning the gap. CDR1 is MNHEY and CDR2 is SVGAGI in the germline V gene. The CDR3 has 12 residues. Written as DNA, the CDR3 is TGTGCCAGCAGATCCCGGGACAACGAGCAGTACTTC. It specifies CASRSRDNEQYF.

The rearrangement uses TRBV19 and TRBJ2-7; 10 bases fit TRBD1. The CDR3 runs 14 residues. Germline V gene sequence: CDR1 LNHDA, CDR2 SQIVND (reference sequence). V shed 5 bases, J shed 2 bases, and the junction held 3 bases outside the gene matches. As DNA, the CDR3 is TGTGCCAGTAGTCCAGGACAGGGGGCCTACGAGCAGTACTTC. As protein: CASSPGQGAYEQYF.

This clone has only one observation. The chain employs TRBV3-1 (or the pseudogene TRBV3-2) and TRBJ2-7; no firm D call. The germline CDR1 and CDR2 sequences are LGHDT and YNNKEL (reference sequence). This CDR3 region has 12 residues. The ends were cut back, 1 base at V and 5 bases at J, with 6 bases in the middle. CDR3 DNA sequence: TGTGCCAGCAGCCAAGTCAGGAACGAGCAGTACTTC. Its protein product is CASSQVRNEQYF.

This clone has just a few counts. The CDR3 nucleotides read TGTGCCAGCGCCCGAGGCTTCTCCTACGAGCAGTACTTC. Translation gives CASARGFSYEQYF. The chain uses TRBV5-5 and TRBJ2-7, with D unresolved. V lost 7 bases to trimming and J lost 0 bases, with 11 bases between them. Germline V gene lookup returns CDR1 SGHKS and CDR2 YYEKEE (reference sequence). This CDR3 is 13 amino acids long.

V and J are TRBV6-5 and TRBJ1-3; D uncertain. The CDR3 runs 15 residues. V gave up 2 bases and J gave up 8 bases, with 16 bases separating them. Germline CDR1 MNHEY, CDR2 SVGAGI. The CDR3 nucleotides read TGTGCCAGCAGTTACGACCGAGAAGGAGGGTACACCATATATTTT. Translated: CASSYDREGGYTIYF.